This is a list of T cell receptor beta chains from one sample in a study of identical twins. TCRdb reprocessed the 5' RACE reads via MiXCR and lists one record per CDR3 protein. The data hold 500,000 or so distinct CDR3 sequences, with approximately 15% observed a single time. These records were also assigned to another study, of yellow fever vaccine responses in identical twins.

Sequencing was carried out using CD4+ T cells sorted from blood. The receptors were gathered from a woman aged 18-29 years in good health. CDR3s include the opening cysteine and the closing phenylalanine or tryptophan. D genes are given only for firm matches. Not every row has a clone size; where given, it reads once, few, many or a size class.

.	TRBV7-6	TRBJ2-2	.	TGTGCCAGCAGCTTAGTCTGGGGGTTCACCGGGGAGCTGTTTTTT	CASSLVWGFTGELFF
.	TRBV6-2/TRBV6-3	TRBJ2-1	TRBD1	TGTGCCAGCCGGACAGGGATCAATGAGCAGTTCTTC	CASRTGINEQFF
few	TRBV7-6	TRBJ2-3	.	TGTGCCAGCAGCTTAGTTGGCACATCTAGCACAGATACGCAGTATTTT	CASSLVGTSSTDTQYF
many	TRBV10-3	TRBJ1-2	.	TGTGCCATCAGTGACACAGTGCAGGATTATGGCTACACCTTC	CAISDTVQDYGYTF
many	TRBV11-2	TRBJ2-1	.	TGTGCCAGCAGCCCCCAGAATGAGCAGTTCTTC	CASSPQNEQFF
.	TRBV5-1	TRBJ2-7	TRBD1	TGCGCCAGCAGCTATTATACAGGGGCCTACGAGCAGTACTTC	CASSYYTGAYEQYF
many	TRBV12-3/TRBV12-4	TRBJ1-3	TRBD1	TGTGCCAGCAGTACCGGGACAGGGTTAAACACCATATATTTT	CASSTGTGLNTIYF
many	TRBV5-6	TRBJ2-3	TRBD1	TGTGCCAGCAGCTTGGCACAGGGGGGCGCAGATACGCAGTATTTT	CASSLAQGGADTQYF
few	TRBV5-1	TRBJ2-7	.	TGCGCCAGCAGCTTGAACTCCGAACAGTGGGGCTACGAGCAGTACTTC	CASSLNSEQWGYEQYF
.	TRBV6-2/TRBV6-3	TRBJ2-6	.	TGTGCCAGCAGTTCCGACAGCAGCTCTGGGGCCAACGTCCTGACTTTC	CASSSDSSSGANVLTF
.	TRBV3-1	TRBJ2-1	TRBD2	TGTGCCAGCAGCCACGGGAGAATAGCGGGAGTCAATGAGCAGTTCTTC	CASSHGRIAGVNEQFF
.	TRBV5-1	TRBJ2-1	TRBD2	TGCGCCAGCAGCTCGGGACTACCTACTTCCCTTTACAATGAGCAGTTCTTC	CASSSGLPTSLYNEQFF
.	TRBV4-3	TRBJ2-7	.	TGCGCCAGCAGCCAAGATCGGGGTGCGTACGAGCAGTACTTC	CASSQDRGAYEQYF
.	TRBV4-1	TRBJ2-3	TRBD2	TGCGCCAGCAGCCAAGATTGGTCTCCCGGACTAGCGGACAGAAGCACAGATACGCAGTATTTT	CASSQDWSPGLADRSTDTQYF
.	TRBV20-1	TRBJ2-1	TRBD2	TGCAGTGCTAGTTCCCCTAGCGGGGGTTACAATGAGCAGTTCTTC	CSASSPSGGYNEQFF
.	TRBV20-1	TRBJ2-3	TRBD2	TGCAGTGCTAGAGACCGGACTAGCGGGGATACGCAGTATTTT	CSARDRTSGDTQYF
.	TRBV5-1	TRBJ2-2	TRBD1	TGCGCCAGCAGCTACCAGGGGGCGTCGGGCACCGGGGAGCTGTTTTTT	CASSYQGASGTGELFF